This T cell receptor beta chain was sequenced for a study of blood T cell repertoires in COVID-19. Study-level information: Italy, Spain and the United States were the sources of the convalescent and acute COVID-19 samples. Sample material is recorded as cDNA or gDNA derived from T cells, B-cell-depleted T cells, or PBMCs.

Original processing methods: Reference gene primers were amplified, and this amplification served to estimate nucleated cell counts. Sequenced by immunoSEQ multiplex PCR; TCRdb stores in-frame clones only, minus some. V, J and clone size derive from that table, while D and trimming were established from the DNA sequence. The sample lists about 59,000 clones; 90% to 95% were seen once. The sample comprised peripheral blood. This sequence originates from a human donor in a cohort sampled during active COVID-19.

This CDR3 is CASSLTKQGARINEQFF. The CDR3 region has the DNA TGTGCCAGCAGCTTAACGAAACAGGGGGCCCGTATCAATGAGCAGTTCTTC. The genes are TRBV7-2 and TRBJ2-1, with 9 positions matching TRBD1. The CDR3 loop spans 17 amino acids. The V segment lost 2 bases and the J segment 6 bases; nucleotides outside the gene matches: 11. CDR1 and CDR2 from the germline V gene are SGHTA and FQGNSA.